A selection of T cell receptor beta chains follows, all from one sample in a study of spatial heterogeneity in lung cancer. Using its own MiXCR run on the 5' RACE reads, TCRdb lists one record per CDR3 protein. The repertoire holds more than 5,000 distinct CDR3 sequences, with roughly 7.3% as singletons. Sequences were derived from normal lung tissue next to the tumor, sampled at surgery. The receptors originated from a female donor with early-stage non-small cell lung cancer. The CDR3 runs from the conserved cysteine through the conserved F or W. D genes are given only for firm matches. Size tells how often a clone was seen (once, few, many) or the class of an expanded clone, and some rows leave it out.

D: TRBD1
V: TRBV6-2/TRBV6-3
J: TRBJ2-1
size: .
DNA: TGTGCCAGCAGTGCGCGGGACAGGGCCTACTACAATGAGCAGTTCTTC
CDR3: CASSARDRAYYNEQFF

D: TRBD1
V: TRBV20-1
J: TRBJ1-2
size: medium-sized
DNA: TGCAGTGCTGACCCGGGACAGGCCCATGGCTACACCTTC
CDR3: CSADPGQAHGYTF

D: .
V: TRBV7-9
J: TRBJ2-1
size: .
DNA: TGTGCCAGCAGCTTTTCGGGGGATGGTGAGCAGTTCTTC
CDR3: CASSFSGDGEQFF

D: TRBD1
V: TRBV20-1
J: TRBJ2-3
size: many
DNA: TGCAGTGCTAGAGGGAGGGGACAGGAGTTTGATCGGGATACGCAGTATTTT
CDR3: CSARGRGQEFDRDTQYF

D: TRBD1
V: TRBV29-1
J: TRBJ2-5
size: many
DNA: TGCAGCGTTCGGGCAGGGGGAAAAGAGACCCAGTACTTC
CDR3: CSVRAGGKETQYF

D: .
V: TRBV12-5
J: TRBJ2-3
size: .
DNA: TGTGCTAGTGGTTTTGGGGGTACGGATACGCAGTATTTT
CDR3: CASGFGGTDTQYF

D: .
V: TRBV11-2
J: TRBJ2-7
size: .
DNA: TGTGCCAGCAGCTTCCTTCTTATGGGGTCCGGGACTGTTCCCTACGAGCAGTACTTC
CDR3: CASSFLLMGSGTVPYEQYF

D: TRBD2
V: TRBV18
J: TRBJ2-7
size: many
DNA: TGTGCCAGCTCACCCCTACCGACCGGGACTAACTCCTACGAGCAGTACTTC
CDR3: CASSPLPTGTNSYEQYF

D: TRBD1
V: TRBV3-1
J: TRBJ1-5
size: medium-sized
DNA: TGTGCCAGCAGCCCCGGGACAGGGAGTCAGCCCCAGCATTTT
CDR3: CASSPGTGSQPQHF

D: .
V: TRBV15
J: TRBJ2-1
size: large
DNA: TGTGCCACCAGCTCTCCTGACGTCCATGAGCAGTTCTTC
CDR3: CATSSPDVHEQFF

D: .
V: TRBV6-5
J: TRBJ1-2
size: few
DNA: TGTGCCAGCAGAGAAAGGTGGCGACAGCTGTCCTATGGCTACACCTTC
CDR3: CASRERWRQLSYGYTF

D: .
V: TRBV7-3
J: TRBJ1-5
size: few
DNA: TGTGCCAGCAGCTTTCCTATGATGACAGATAGCAATCAGCCCCAGCATTTT
CDR3: CASSFPMMTDSNQPQHF

D: TRBD1
V: TRBV27
J: TRBJ1-6
size: many
DNA: TGTGCCAGCAGAAGGGACAGGGACGCCTATAATTCACCCCTCCACTTT
CDR3: CASRRDRDAYNSPLHF

D: TRBD2
V: TRBV5-1
J: TRBJ2-7
size: .
DNA: TGCGCCAGCAGCCCCGGACTAGTGGGGGACTACGAGCAGTACTTC
CDR3: CASSPGLVGDYEQYF

D: .
V: TRBV19
J: TRBJ1-5
size: many
DNA: TGTGCCAGTAGTACGGCGGCAGTCCTTAGCAATCAGCCCCAGCATTTT
CDR3: CASSTAAVLSNQPQHF

D: .
V: TRBV5-1
J: TRBJ1-5
size: many
DNA: TGCGCCAGCAGCCTCCGGAGGGGGGATGACCAGCCCCAGCATTTT
CDR3: CASSLRRGDDQPQHF

D: TRBD2
V: TRBV6-2/TRBV6-3
J: TRBJ2-5
size: medium-sized
DNA: TGTGCCAGCAGTTACTCATGGACTAGCGGGACCCAGTACTTC
CDR3: CASSYSWTSGTQYF

D: TRBD1
V: TRBV2
J: TRBJ1-1
size: many
DNA: TGTGCCAGCAGTGGGGACAGGAACACTGAAGCTTTCTTT
CDR3: CASSGDRNTEAFF

D: .
V: TRBV7-6
J: TRBJ1-6
size: medium-sized
DNA: TGTGCCAGCAGCTTGGGGGTGGGTTCACCCCTCCACTTT
CDR3: CASSLGVGSPLHF

D: TRBD1
V: TRBV30
J: TRBJ1-4
size: .
DNA: TGTGCCTGGAGGGATACAGGGGGAGGTGAAAAACTGTTTTTT
CDR3: CAWRDTGGGEKLFF

D: .
V: TRBV12-3/TRBV12-4
J: TRBJ1-3
size: .
DNA: TGTGCCAGCAGTATAACGCAAACTGGAAACACCATATATTTT
CDR3: CASSITQTGNTIYF

D: .
V: TRBV29-1
J: TRBJ2-1
size: .
DNA: TGCAGCGTTGATATAGGGGCCCTCTACAATGAGCAGTTCTTC
CDR3: CSVDIGALYNEQFF

D: .
V: TRBV3-1
J: TRBJ1-3
size: many
DNA: TGTGCCAGCAGCCAGGGGCGATCGCGGATGGACACCATATATTTT
CDR3: CASSQGRSRMDTIYF

D: .
V: TRBV2
J: TRBJ1-5
size: many
DNA: TGTGCCAGCAGTGAGTCAGGGGCGAGGCAGCCCCAGCATTTT
CDR3: CASSESGARQPQHF

D: .
V: TRBV10-3
J: TRBJ1-5
size: many
DNA: TGTGCCATCAGCCCCGTGGGCAATCAGCCCCAGCATTTT
CDR3: CAISPVGNQPQHF

D: TRBD2
V: TRBV27
J: TRBJ2-1
size: medium-sized
DNA: TGTGCCAGCAGTTTGAGCGGGGGGACCTCCTACAATGAGCAGTTCTTC
CDR3: CASSLSGGTSYNEQFF

D: TRBD1
V: TRBV2
J: TRBJ1-1
size: medium-sized
DNA: TGTGCCAGCAGGGGACAGGTTCACACTGAAGCTTTCTTT
CDR3: CASRGQVHTEAFF

D: TRBD1
V: TRBV14
J: TRBJ1-2
size: many
DNA: TGTGCCAGCAGCCCACAACAGGGGTGGAACTATGGCTACACCTTC
CDR3: CASSPQQGWNYGYTF

D: .
V: TRBV7-6
J: TRBJ1-5
size: medium-sized
DNA: TGTGCCAGCAGTTCCCAACCCCAGGGCAATCAGCCCCAGCATTTT
CDR3: CASSSQPQGNQPQHF

D: TRBD1
V: TRBV6-5
J: TRBJ1-3
size: many
DNA: TGTGCCAGCAGCCGGCGGGGACAGGGAGGCTCTGGAAACACCATATATTTT
CDR3: CASSRRGQGGSGNTIYF

D: TRBD1
V: TRBV5-8
J: TRBJ2-2
size: .
DNA: TGTGCCAGCAGCTTGCGGGACAGGGCCCTGAACACCGGGGAGCTGTTTTTT
CDR3: CASSLRDRALNTGELFF

D: .
V: TRBV27
J: TRBJ2-7
size: medium-sized
DNA: TGTGCCAGCAGTTCCCGGGACGTAAACTCGCACTACGAGCAGTACTTC
CDR3: CASSSRDVNSHYEQYF

D: TRBD2
V: TRBV19
J: TRBJ2-1
size: few
DNA: TGTGCCAGTAGTTTGCTAGCGGGGGAAGGTGAGCAGTTCTTC
CDR3: CASSLLAGEGEQFF

D: .
V: TRBV12-3/TRBV12-4
J: TRBJ1-4
size: medium-sized
DNA: TGTGCCAGCAGTTTTGGGTACGGGGAAGAAAAACTGTTTTTT
CDR3: CASSFGYGEEKLFF

D: TRBD1
V: TRBV7-3
J: TRBJ2-2
size: medium-sized
DNA: TGTGCCAGCAGCTTACAGGGACAGGGGGCGCGTGGCACCGGGGAGCTGTTTTTT
CDR3: CASSLQGQGARGTGELFF

D: TRBD2
V: TRBV29-1
J: TRBJ2-1
size: medium-sized
DNA: TGCAGCGTGCGGACTAGCGGACGAATGAGGGAGTTCTTC
CDR3: CSVRTSGRMREFF

D: .
V: TRBV30
J: TRBJ1-2
size: medium-sized
DNA: TGTGCCTGGACTCAGACTAACTATGGCTACACCTTC
CDR3: CAWTQTNYGYTF

D: .
V: TRBV7-6
J: TRBJ2-1
size: many
DNA: TGTGCCAGCAGCTTATTGCAGAGAAAGGAAGACAATGAGCAGTTCTTC
CDR3: CASSLLQRKEDNEQFF

D: .
V: TRBV6-1
J: TRBJ1-1
size: medium-sized
DNA: TGTGCCAGCAGTGGAGGGGTTGGGGTGAACACTGAAGCTTTCTTT
CDR3: CASSGGVGVNTEAFF

D: .
V: TRBV29-1
J: TRBJ2-6
size: many
DNA: TGCAGCGTTGTAGCGCGCGGGGCCAACGTCCTGACTTTC
CDR3: CSVVARGANVLTF

D: .
V: TRBV3-1
J: TRBJ1-2
size: many
DNA: TGTGCCAGCAGCCAAGGCCCGTGGCAGGGACATGGCTACACCTTC
CDR3: CASSQGPWQGHGYTF

D: .
V: TRBV11-2
J: TRBJ2-3
size: few
DNA: TGTGCCAGCAGCTTAGGGCCGGGACTCAGTGGAACAGATACGCAGTATTTT
CDR3: CASSLGPGLSGTDTQYF

D: TRBD2
V: TRBV19
J: TRBJ2-1
size: .
DNA: TGTGCCGCCGGGGGGGCCCATGAGCAGTTCTTC
CDR3: CAAGGAHEQFF

D: .
V: TRBV5-6
J: TRBJ2-3
size: medium-sized
DNA: TGTGCCAGCAGCCCACCGGGACAACGTAGCACAGATACGCAGTATTTT
CDR3: CASSPPGQRSTDTQYF

D: TRBD1
V: TRBV7-2
J: TRBJ1-2
size: once
DNA: TGTGCCAGCAGCTCCCCGGGACAGGGGGCGATTGACTATGGCTACACCTTC
CDR3: CASSSPGQGAIDYGYTF

D: TRBD2
V: TRBV11-2
J: TRBJ2-1
size: .
DNA: TGTGCCAGCAGCCCTTCGCTAGCGGGGTACAATGAGCAGTTCTTC
CDR3: CASSPSLAGYNEQFF

D: TRBD2
V: TRBV10-1
J: TRBJ2-1
size: .
DNA: TGCGCCGGGATCCCGGCGGGGGGGGCCTACAATGAGCAGTTCTTC
CDR3: CAGIPAGGAYNEQFF

D: TRBD2
V: TRBV3-1
J: TRBJ2-3
size: .
DNA: TGTGCCAGCAGCCGAGTAGCGGGGGGGAAAGATACGCAGTATTTT
CDR3: CASSRVAGGKDTQYF

D: TRBD1
V: TRBV2
J: TRBJ2-7
size: large
DNA: TGTGCCAGCTGCACCGGGACAGGGCCCTACGAGCAGTACTTC
CDR3: CASCTGTGPYEQYF

D: TRBD1
V: TRBV28
J: TRBJ2-7
size: few
DNA: TGTGCCAGCAGTTCCCCGACAGGGTTATTCTACGAGCAGTACTTC
CDR3: CASSSPTGLFYEQYF

D: .
V: TRBV12-3/TRBV12-4
J: TRBJ1-4
size: many
DNA: TGTGCCAGCAGTACATGGGAGCTGGGGAATGAAAAACTGTTTTTT
CDR3: CASSTWELGNEKLFF

D: .
V: TRBV20-1
J: TRBJ2-1
size: many
DNA: TGCAGTGCTAGGGGCGGGTACTACAATGAGCAGTTCTTC
CDR3: CSARGGYYNEQFF

D: TRBD2
V: TRBV2
J: TRBJ2-1
size: many
DNA: TGTGCCAGCAGTGATAAAAGCGGGGGGGCCAATGAGCAGTTCTTC
CDR3: CASSDKSGGANEQFF

D: .
V: TRBV20-1
J: TRBJ2-7
size: .
DNA: TGCAGTGCTAGACACGGGAGCGGATCCTACGAGCAGTACTTC
CDR3: CSARHGSGSYEQYF